The 20 T cell receptor beta chains given below trace back to one sample, sequenced in a study of blood T cell repertoires in COVID-19 (dated by TCRdb to the early 2020s). The library was built by means of the immunoSEQ multiplex PCR assay. The source is immuneACCESS, and TCRdb retained only in-frame sequences with V and J called. Part of the clones is not carried over; for the studies checked, unresolved V genes explain less than half of this, and the remainder is unexplained. Across this sample there are approximately 170,000 clones, with 84% seen only once. 2.5% to 3% of the sample belongs to the ten largest clones. The material sequenced was peripheral blood. These receptors were taken from a woman of 80 years or more with COVID-19, enrolled during active disease.

The CDR3 loop reads CASSRDFANTGELFF. The DNA of the CDR3 is TGTGCCAGCAGCCGGGACTTCGCGAACACCGGGGAGCTGTTTTTT. V is TRBV5-4 and J is TRBJ2-2, with D perhaps TRBD2 (6 bases). V lost 4 bases and J 0 bases, leaving 10 bases between the germline ends. CDR1 is SGHNT, CDR2 YYREEE, per germline (reference sequence). The CDR3 is 15 residues long. The full variable domain, its missing parts supplied by reference TRBV5-4 and TRBJ2-2, is ETGVTQSPTHLIKTRGQQVTLRCSSQSGHNTVSWYQQALGQGPQFIFQYYREEENGRGNFPPRFSGLQFPNYSSELNVNALELDDSALYLCASSRDFANTGELFFGEGSRLTVL.

CDR3 coding DNA: TGTGCCAGCAGACCGGGACTAGCGGGAGTGTGGGAAGAGACCCAGTACTTC. Its protein product is CASRPGLAGVWEETQYF. The gene calls are TRBV7-9 and TRBJ2-5; 14 bases align to TRBD2. The CDR3 consists of 17 residues. The V gene end was trimmed by 6 bases and the J gene end by 3 bases; junction bases not matched to a gene: 9. Germline CDR1 reads SEHNR; CDR2 reads FQNEAQ (reference sequence). Supplemented by reference TRBV7-9 and TRBJ2-5, the full variable domain reads DTGVSQNPRHKITKRGQNVTFRCDPISEHNRLYWYRQTLGQGPEFLTYFQNEAQLEKSRLLSDRFSAERPKGSFSTLEIQRTEQGDSAMYLCASRPGLAGVWEETQYFGPGTRLLVL.

This clone has more than one count but fewer than ten. The rearrangement links TRBV3-1 (or the pseudogene TRBV3-2) to TRBJ2-3, with TRBD2 identical over 12 bases. Germline CDR1 and CDR2: LGHDT and YNNKEL (reference sequence). CDR3 size: 16 residues. The V segment lost 6 bases and the J segment 8 bases; nucleotides outside the gene matches: 12. CDR3 bases: TGTGCCAGCAGTTCGCCTCGGACTAGCGGGATGGCTACGCAGTATTTT. Protein: CASSSPRTSGMATQYF.

The rearrangement uses TRBV27 and TRBJ1-3, with 8 bases aligning to TRBD1. Germline V lookup: CDR1 MNHEY, CDR2 SMNVEV (reference sequence). This CDR3 has 14 residues. After removal of 3 bases from V and 2 bases from J, the junction contained 0 bases not matched to a gene. CDR3 in amino acids: CASSFRGPGNTIYF. The CDR3 nucleotides read TGTGCCAGCAGTTTCAGGGGGCCTGGAAACACCATATATTTT.

The genes are TRBV11-2 and TRBJ2-7, with a possible D match to TRBD1 (5 bases). Germline V gene data show CDR1 as SGHAT and CDR2 as FQNNGV. The CDR3 is made up of 13 amino acids. V was pared by 1 base and J by 3 bases, with 7 bases between. This CDR3 reads CASSLGTHYEQYF. The CDR3 nucleotides are TGTGCCAGCAGCTTAGGGACACACTACGAGCAGTACTTC.

This clone was seen only a few times. This CDR3 is CASSRLRQGRADTGELFF. In DNA form, the CDR3 reads TGTGCCAGCAGCCGCCTAAGACAGGGACGGGCAGACACCGGGGAGCTGTTTTTT. The rearrangement uses TRBV4-2 and TRBJ2-2; 7 nucleotides align to TRBD1. The CDR3 extends over 18 amino acids. V lost 4 bases and J lost 3; bases outside the gene matches: 14. Germline values: CDR1 LGHNA, CDR2 YNFKEQ.

The chain employs TRBV30 and TRBJ2-7; TRBD2 is a possible D gene (5 bases). The germline CDR1 and CDR2 sequences are GTSNPN and SVGIG (reference sequence). There are 14 residues in the CDR3. Trimming removed 7 bases at V and 3 bases at J, with 19 bases between. CDR3: CAYRGGRANYEQYF. For the CDR3, the DNA is TGTGCCTACCGAGGTGGGCGGGCCAACTACGAGCAGTACTTC.

The chain uses TRBV6-8 and TRBJ1-2; D gene unclear. The CDR3 extends over 19 amino acids. Trimming left V 0 bases short and J 5 bases short, with 25 bases between. CDR1 MNHGY and CDR2 SAAAGT come from the germline V gene. CDR3 DNA: TGTGCCAGCAGTTACTCAACGCGGATTAGAGTTCCCTCGAGGTATGGCTACACCTTC. Protein: CASSYSTRIRVPSRYGYTF.

This clone was detected only once. CDR3 amino acids: CASSLQGNTEAFF. The CDR3 coding sequence is TGTGCCAGCAGCCTACAGGGGAACACTGAAGCTTTCTTT. The chain recombines TRBV7-3 with TRBJ1-1; tentatively, D is TRBD1 (6 bases). Germline lookup yields CDR1 SGHTA and CDR2 FQGTGA. V was cut by 5 bases and J by 1 base, with 8 bases left in between. There are 13 residues in the CDR3.

V and J are TRBV24-1 and TRBJ2-1, with 15 bases lining up with TRBD2. The CDR3 contains 16 residues. V lost 4 bases to trimming and J lost 10 bases; unmatched junction nucleotides: 7. Germline V gene sequence: CDR1 KGHDR, CDR2 SFDVKD. CDR3 in DNA: TGTGCCACCAGTGACCTACCGGGACTAGCGGGAGGAGAGCAGTTCTTC. Its protein product is CATSDLPGLAGGEQFF.

This chain connects TRBV28 to TRBJ2-1, with 11 nucleotides matching TRBD2. With V trimmed by 2 bases and J by 9 bases, 6 bases remained unmatched. CDR1 MDHEN and CDR2 SYDVKM come from the germline V gene. CDR3 size: 15 residues. The CDR3 DNA follows: TGTGCCAGCAGTTTAAATAGCGGGAGGGCCAGTGAGCAGTTCTTC. As protein: CASSLNSGRASEQFF.

The chain couples TRBV6-5 to TRBJ1-1; D perhaps matches TRBD1 (5 bases). The CDR3 has 13 amino acids. Germline CDR1 and CDR2: MNHEY and SVGAGI. The chain's CDR3 is CVLSGAFNTEAFF. CDR3 DNA: TGTGTCCTAAGCGGGGCTTTTAACACTGAAGCTTTCTTT.

The J gene is TRBJ1-1, the V gene TRBV3-1 (or the pseudogene TRBV3-2), with D hard to call. The germline gives CDR1 LGHDT, CDR2 YNNKEL (reference sequence). The CDR3 length is 16 residues. Deletions cut 2 bases from V and 1 base from J, with 14 bases between. The CDR3 DNA follows: TGTGCCAGCAGCCAAATAAGCGGACGGAGGAACACTGAAGCTTTCTTT. This encodes CASSQISGRRNTEAFF.

The J gene is TRBJ2-4, the V gene TRBV19; the D gene is possibly TRBD1 (6 bases). CDR3 length equals 15 residues. Germline loops: CDR1 LNHDA, CDR2 SQIVND (reference sequence). V lost 5 bases and J 0 bases, leaving 11 bases between the germline ends. The CDR3 sequence is CASSVPGEAKNIQYF. CDR3 bases: TGTGCCAGTAGTGTTCCAGGGGAAGCCAAAAACATTCAGTACTTC.

Here the CDR3 reads CASSQSGGPTDTQYF. The CDR3 nucleotides read TGTGCCAGCAGCCAAAGCGGGGGGCCGACAGATACGCAGTATTTT. The gene calls are TRBV7-3 and TRBJ2-3; 9 bases map to TRBD2. The length of the CDR3 is 15 residues. Germline V gives CDR1 SGHTA, CDR2 FQGTGA. V lost 5 bases, J lost 3 bases, and 6 bases stayed unmatched.

The V gene is TRBV18, the J gene TRBJ1-3; TRBD1 matches 9 bases. The CDR3 totals 16 residues. The germline V gene has CDR1 KGHSH and CDR2 LQKENI. Trimming took 5 bases from V and 4 from J; bases not matched to a gene: 9. CDR3 amino acids: CASSGSGTGIGNTIYF. DNA for the CDR3: TGTGCCAGCTCAGGGTCCGGGACAGGGATCGGAAACACCATATATTTT.

The V gene is TRBV7-4, the J gene TRBJ1-6; 9 bases are a match to TRBD1. The CDR3 is 21 residues long. CDR1 and CDR2 (germline): SGHVT, SQSDAQ. The V and J ends lost 7 bases and 6 bases, in that order; junction bases with no gene match: 25. The CDR3 is CASITRPYGTGLGGGNSPLHF. CDR3 in DNA: TGTGCCAGCATTACACGACCTTACGGGACAGGGCTAGGAGGTGGTAATTCACCCCTCCACTTT.

The V gene is TRBV12-5, the J gene TRBJ2-1, with a possible D match to TRBD1 (6 bases). V lost 2 bases and J lost 7, with 9 bases in between. This CDR3 region has 13 residues. Germline V lookup: CDR1 LGHNT, CDR2 FRNRAP. The CDR3 is CASGLRGTNEQFF. The CDR3 DNA reads TGTGCTAGTGGTTTGAGGGGGACGAATGAGCAGTTCTTC.

The V call is TRBV4-3, the J call TRBJ2-7, with 12 bases matching TRBD1. This CDR3 comprises 18 residues. V trimming: 3 bases; J trimming: 2 bases; junction bases outside the gene matches: 11. Germline V CDR1 and CDR2: LGHNA, YSLEER. The CDR3 loop reads CASSHTGTGGRFTYEQYF. CDR3 sequence (DNA): TGCGCCAGCAGCCACACCGGGACAGGGGGCAGATTTACCTACGAGCAGTACTTC.

The sample holds a few counts of this clone. This sequence joins TRBV24-1 and TRBJ2-3; possibly TRBD2 for D (5 bases). Between the trimmed V and J ends, which lost 6 bases and 2 bases, there was a span of 20 bases. This CDR3 comprises 17 residues. In germline, CDR1 is KGHDR, CDR2 SFDVKD. CDR3: CATSCMGAVLDTDTQYF. In DNA, the CDR3 is TGTGCCACCAGTTGTATGGGAGCGGTCCTTGACACAGATACGCAGTATTTT.